Each of the 14 T cell receptor beta chains below was sequenced from the same sample in a study of T-cell memory formation after mild COVID-19 (dated by TCRdb to the early 2020s). Libraries were made using 5' RACE. The sequencing machine was an Illumina NovaSeq 6000. TCRdb trimmed the raw reads at Q25, called clones with MiXCR and kept productive beta chains. Every CDR3 protein is listed once, alongside the most common genes and DNA of its rows. A total of over 450,000 distinct CDR3 sequences appear in this sample, around 20% of them only once. The top ten clones comprise under 15% of the sample. Sequenced sample: PBMCs or a T cell subset sorted from them (not recorded which). These receptors all stem from an adult woman who had mild COVID-19 (a few samples of this study predate the infection). The sample titles of this study are shuffled in the database, so cell type and time point are left out; the donor was told from shared clones.

This clonotype was seen a few times. The chain recombines TRBV11-2 with TRBJ1-2, with D perhaps TRBD1 (6 bases). Trimming shortened V by 4 bases and J by 2 bases, and 8 bases separated the two germline ends. In germline, CDR1 is SGHAT, CDR2 FQNNGV. The CDR3 has 13 amino acids. The CDR3 reads CASSSGHNYGYTF. The CDR3 nucleotides read TGTGCCAGCAGCTCGGGACACAACTATGGCTACACCTTC.

The chain combines TRBV6-2 or TRBV6-3 with TRBJ2-7; D uncertain. Trimming removed 6 bases at V and 1 base at J, with 16 bases between. Germline loops: CDR1 MNHEY, CDR2 SVGEGT. CDR3 length: 15 amino acids. The CDR3 loop is CASSSLYEGSYEQYF. The CDR3 nucleotides are TGTGCCAGCAGCTCCCTGTACGAAGGATCCTACGAGCAGTACTTC.

The sample holds a few counts of this clonotype. The genes are TRBV29-1 and TRBJ2-1; D is perhaps TRBD2 (6 bases). This CDR3 is built from 18 residues. V lost 4 bases and J 1 base, leaving 23 bases between the germline ends. Germline V gene lookup returns CDR1 SQVTM and CDR2 ANQGSEA. CDR3 DNA sequence: TGCAGCGTTGTAGGGACTCCTACGGTGGGCGAATCCTACAATGAGCAGTTCTTC. Amino acid sequence: CSVVGTPTVGESYNEQFF.

This chain uses TRBV6-5 with TRBJ2-1; 13 bases are shared with TRBD2. The V gene's germline CDR1 is MNHEY and CDR2 SVGAGI. This CDR3 region has 17 residues. With 1 base clipped from V and 5 bases from J, the junction kept 5 bases outside the gene matches. In DNA, the CDR3 is TGTGCCAGCAGTTACTTGAGAGGGACTAGCGGGGACAATGAGCAGTTCTTC. Residues: CASSYLRGTSGDNEQFF.

This clonotype was seen a few times. The V call is TRBV7-9, the J call TRBJ2-3, with 9 bases identical to TRBD2. The CDR3 contains 16 residues. Losses at the gene ends were 5 bases for V and 1 base for J; bases not matched to a gene: 7. The germline gives CDR1 SEHNR, CDR2 FQNEAQ (reference sequence). The CDR3 region is CASSRRSGSGTDTQYF. Written as DNA, the CDR3 is TGTGCCAGCAGCCGTCGTAGCGGGAGTGGCACAGATACGCAGTATTTT.

This chain uses TRBV7-2 with TRBJ2-3; no clear D. The CDR3 runs 15 residues. V gave up 1 base and J gave up 1 base, with 9 bases separating them. The germline V gene has CDR1 SGHTA and CDR2 FQGNSA. DNA of the CDR3: TGTGCCAGCAGCTTAGATGGGCAGCGCACAGATACGCAGTATTTT. Its protein product is CASSLDGQRTDTQYF. The whole variable domain, filled in from reference TRBV7-2 and TRBJ2-3, reads GAGVSQSPSNKVTEKGKDVELRCDPISGHTALYWYRQSLGQGLEFLIYFQGNSAPDKSGLPSDRFSAERTGGSVSTLTIQRTQQEDSAVYLCASSLDGQRTDTQYFGPGTRLTVL.

This clonotype was seen repeatedly, ten times or more. The V gene is TRBV3-1, the J gene TRBJ2-3; a weak D match, TRBD2 (6 bases). The V and J ends lost 7 bases and 3 bases respectively, with 14 bases between them. Germline CDR1 is LGHDT and CDR2 is YNNKEL (reference sequence). CDR3 length equals 14 residues. The CDR3 region is CASKTDSGTDTQYF. The CDR3 nucleotides are TGTGCCAGCAAAACCGACAGCGGGACAGATACGCAGTATTTT.

This clonotype showed up just a few times. The chain is built from TRBV20-1 and TRBJ1-5; D possibly corresponds to TRBD1 (5 bases). The V gene's germline CDR1 is DFQATT and CDR2 SNEGSKA (reference sequence). V lost 3 bases and J lost 6, with 15 bases in between. The CDR3 covers 14 residues. The DNA of the CDR3 is TGCAGTGCTAGTCGAGGGGCTCGCGGTCAGCCCCAGCATTTT. Residues: CSASRGARGQPQHF.

This clonotype was seen a few times. The V and J genes are TRBV4-1 and TRBJ2-6; D may be TRBD1 (5 bases). Trimming took 2 bases from V and 1 from J, leaving 12 bases between them. This CDR3 comprises 17 residues. The germline gives CDR1 MGHRA, CDR2 YSYEKL. CDR3 in amino acids: CASSQSIGVSGANVLTF. DNA for the CDR3: TGCGCCAGCAGCCAATCCATAGGGGTATCTGGGGCCAACGTCCTGACTTTC.

The V call is TRBV29-1, the J call TRBJ2-1, with 10 bases lining up with TRBD1. Germline CDR1 and CDR2: SQVTM and ANQGSEA. V dropped 4 bases and J dropped 9; count of bases not matched to a gene: 6. The CDR3 has 13 residues. Here the CDR3 DNA reads TGCAGCGTTGTGGGGACAGGGGACGGTGAGCAGTTCTTC. As protein: CSVVGTGDGEQFF.

The table lists this clonotype with many counts. An end of the junction does not agree with germline; a read error may underlie this. The V call is TRBV5-1, the J call TRBJ2-1, with D possibly TRBD2 on 6 matching bases. The CDR3 spans 12 residues. Per the germline V gene, CDR1 is SGHRS and CDR2 is YFSETQ. The CDR3: CASRLGLREQFF. The CDR3, as DNA: TGCGCCAGCAGGTTGGGACTCCGGGAGCAGTTCTTC.

This chain uses TRBV5-1 with TRBJ2-7, with a tentative D call TRBD1 (5 bases). This CDR3 has 14 residues. Germline-derived CDR1 and CDR2 are SGHRS and YFSETQ. Trimming pared 0 bases from V and 1 base from J, leaving 8 bases between. The DNA for the CDR3 is TGCGCCAGCAGCTTGGGTTGGACATCCTACGAGCAGTACTTC. It encodes CASSLGWTSYEQYF.

This clonotype is a singleton in its sample. The chain links TRBV24-1 to TRBJ1-1, with 8 bases lining up with TRBD1. After removal of 7 bases from V and 0 bases from J, the junction contained 12 bases not matched to a gene. CDR1 is KGHDR, CDR2 SFDVKD, per germline. This CDR3 region has 17 residues. The CDR3 loop reads CATSATPGQELNTEAFF. Written as DNA, the CDR3 is TGTGCCACCAGCGCAACACCGGGACAGGAACTGAACACTGAAGCTTTCTTT.

This chain connects TRBV4-1 to TRBJ2-1; D possibly corresponds to TRBD1 (6 bases). CDR1 MGHRA and CDR2 YSYEKL come from the germline V gene. The CDR3 has 13 amino acids. The V end was cut by 1 base, the J end by 10 bases, with 11 bases between. CDR3 sequence: CASSQVRGFEQFF. CDR3 nucleotides: TGCGCCAGCAGCCAAGTCAGGGGATTCGAGCAGTTCTTC.